What follows is one T cell receptor (beta chain) and its context. Authors' processing steps: Amplifying reference gene primers gave estimates of nucleated cell counts. Sequenced by immunoSEQ multiplex PCR; TCRdb stores in-frame clones only, minus some. V, J and clone size were drawn from that table, and D and trimming were deduced from the DNA. The profile covers about 73,000 clones, with more than 70% appearing a single time and 5.3% taken by the ten largest. The V gene's germline CDR1 is LGHDT and CDR2 YNNKEL (reference sequence). The CDR3 runs to 15 residues. V was pared by 0 bases and J by 8 bases, with 16 bases between. This specimen comes from a study of blood T cell repertoires in COVID-19. At the level of the study: The United States, Italy and Spain supplied acute and convalescent COVID-19 samples. The analysed material was cDNA or gDNA that came from T cells, B-cell-depleted T cells, or PBMCs.

The clonotype originates from a man over 45 with active COVID-19. The rearrangement links TRBV3-1 (or the pseudogene TRBV3-2) to TRBJ1-2, with D possibly being TRBD1 (5 bases). Sequenced sample: peripheral blood. Here the CDR3 DNA reads TGTGCCAGCAGCCAAGATGTGTCCGCGGGGGGAGGCTACACCTTC. It encodes CASSQDVSAGGGYTF.